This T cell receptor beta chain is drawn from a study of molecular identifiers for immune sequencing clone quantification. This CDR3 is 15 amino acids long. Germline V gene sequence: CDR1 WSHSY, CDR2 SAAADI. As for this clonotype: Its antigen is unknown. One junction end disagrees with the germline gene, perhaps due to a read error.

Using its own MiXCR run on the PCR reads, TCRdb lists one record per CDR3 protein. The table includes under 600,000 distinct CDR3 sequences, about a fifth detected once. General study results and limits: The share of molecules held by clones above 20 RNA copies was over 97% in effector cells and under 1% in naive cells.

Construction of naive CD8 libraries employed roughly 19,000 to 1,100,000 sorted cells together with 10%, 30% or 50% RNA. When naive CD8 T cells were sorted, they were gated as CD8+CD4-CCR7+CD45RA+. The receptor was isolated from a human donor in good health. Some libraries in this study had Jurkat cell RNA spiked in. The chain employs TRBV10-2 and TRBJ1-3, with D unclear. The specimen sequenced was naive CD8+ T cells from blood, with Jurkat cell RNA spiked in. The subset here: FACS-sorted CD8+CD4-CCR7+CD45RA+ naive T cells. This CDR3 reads CASRDSEFSGNTMYF. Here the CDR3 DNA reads TGCGCCAGCCGCGATTCCGAGTTTTCTGGAAACACCATGTATTTT.